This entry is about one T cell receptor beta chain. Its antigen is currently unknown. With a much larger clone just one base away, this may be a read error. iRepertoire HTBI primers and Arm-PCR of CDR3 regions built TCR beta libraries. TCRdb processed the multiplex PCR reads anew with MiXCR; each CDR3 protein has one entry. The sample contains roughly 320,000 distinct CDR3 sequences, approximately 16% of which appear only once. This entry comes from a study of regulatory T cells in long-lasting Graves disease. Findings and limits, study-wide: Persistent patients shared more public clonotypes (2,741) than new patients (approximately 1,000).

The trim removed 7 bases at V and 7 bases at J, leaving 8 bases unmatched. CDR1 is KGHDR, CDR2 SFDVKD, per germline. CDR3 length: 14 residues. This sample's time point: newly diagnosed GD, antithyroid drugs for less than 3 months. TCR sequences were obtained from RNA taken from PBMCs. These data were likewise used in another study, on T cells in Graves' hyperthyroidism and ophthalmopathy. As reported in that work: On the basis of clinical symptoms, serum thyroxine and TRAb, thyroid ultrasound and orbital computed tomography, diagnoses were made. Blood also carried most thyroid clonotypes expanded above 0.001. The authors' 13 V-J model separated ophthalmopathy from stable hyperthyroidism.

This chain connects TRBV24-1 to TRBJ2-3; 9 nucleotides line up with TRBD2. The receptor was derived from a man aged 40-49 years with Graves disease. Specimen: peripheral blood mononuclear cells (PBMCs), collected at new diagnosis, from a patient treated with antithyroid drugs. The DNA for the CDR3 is TGTGCCACCAGCTCTAGCGGGGTAGCAAATACGCAGTATTTT. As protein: CATSSSGVANTQYF.